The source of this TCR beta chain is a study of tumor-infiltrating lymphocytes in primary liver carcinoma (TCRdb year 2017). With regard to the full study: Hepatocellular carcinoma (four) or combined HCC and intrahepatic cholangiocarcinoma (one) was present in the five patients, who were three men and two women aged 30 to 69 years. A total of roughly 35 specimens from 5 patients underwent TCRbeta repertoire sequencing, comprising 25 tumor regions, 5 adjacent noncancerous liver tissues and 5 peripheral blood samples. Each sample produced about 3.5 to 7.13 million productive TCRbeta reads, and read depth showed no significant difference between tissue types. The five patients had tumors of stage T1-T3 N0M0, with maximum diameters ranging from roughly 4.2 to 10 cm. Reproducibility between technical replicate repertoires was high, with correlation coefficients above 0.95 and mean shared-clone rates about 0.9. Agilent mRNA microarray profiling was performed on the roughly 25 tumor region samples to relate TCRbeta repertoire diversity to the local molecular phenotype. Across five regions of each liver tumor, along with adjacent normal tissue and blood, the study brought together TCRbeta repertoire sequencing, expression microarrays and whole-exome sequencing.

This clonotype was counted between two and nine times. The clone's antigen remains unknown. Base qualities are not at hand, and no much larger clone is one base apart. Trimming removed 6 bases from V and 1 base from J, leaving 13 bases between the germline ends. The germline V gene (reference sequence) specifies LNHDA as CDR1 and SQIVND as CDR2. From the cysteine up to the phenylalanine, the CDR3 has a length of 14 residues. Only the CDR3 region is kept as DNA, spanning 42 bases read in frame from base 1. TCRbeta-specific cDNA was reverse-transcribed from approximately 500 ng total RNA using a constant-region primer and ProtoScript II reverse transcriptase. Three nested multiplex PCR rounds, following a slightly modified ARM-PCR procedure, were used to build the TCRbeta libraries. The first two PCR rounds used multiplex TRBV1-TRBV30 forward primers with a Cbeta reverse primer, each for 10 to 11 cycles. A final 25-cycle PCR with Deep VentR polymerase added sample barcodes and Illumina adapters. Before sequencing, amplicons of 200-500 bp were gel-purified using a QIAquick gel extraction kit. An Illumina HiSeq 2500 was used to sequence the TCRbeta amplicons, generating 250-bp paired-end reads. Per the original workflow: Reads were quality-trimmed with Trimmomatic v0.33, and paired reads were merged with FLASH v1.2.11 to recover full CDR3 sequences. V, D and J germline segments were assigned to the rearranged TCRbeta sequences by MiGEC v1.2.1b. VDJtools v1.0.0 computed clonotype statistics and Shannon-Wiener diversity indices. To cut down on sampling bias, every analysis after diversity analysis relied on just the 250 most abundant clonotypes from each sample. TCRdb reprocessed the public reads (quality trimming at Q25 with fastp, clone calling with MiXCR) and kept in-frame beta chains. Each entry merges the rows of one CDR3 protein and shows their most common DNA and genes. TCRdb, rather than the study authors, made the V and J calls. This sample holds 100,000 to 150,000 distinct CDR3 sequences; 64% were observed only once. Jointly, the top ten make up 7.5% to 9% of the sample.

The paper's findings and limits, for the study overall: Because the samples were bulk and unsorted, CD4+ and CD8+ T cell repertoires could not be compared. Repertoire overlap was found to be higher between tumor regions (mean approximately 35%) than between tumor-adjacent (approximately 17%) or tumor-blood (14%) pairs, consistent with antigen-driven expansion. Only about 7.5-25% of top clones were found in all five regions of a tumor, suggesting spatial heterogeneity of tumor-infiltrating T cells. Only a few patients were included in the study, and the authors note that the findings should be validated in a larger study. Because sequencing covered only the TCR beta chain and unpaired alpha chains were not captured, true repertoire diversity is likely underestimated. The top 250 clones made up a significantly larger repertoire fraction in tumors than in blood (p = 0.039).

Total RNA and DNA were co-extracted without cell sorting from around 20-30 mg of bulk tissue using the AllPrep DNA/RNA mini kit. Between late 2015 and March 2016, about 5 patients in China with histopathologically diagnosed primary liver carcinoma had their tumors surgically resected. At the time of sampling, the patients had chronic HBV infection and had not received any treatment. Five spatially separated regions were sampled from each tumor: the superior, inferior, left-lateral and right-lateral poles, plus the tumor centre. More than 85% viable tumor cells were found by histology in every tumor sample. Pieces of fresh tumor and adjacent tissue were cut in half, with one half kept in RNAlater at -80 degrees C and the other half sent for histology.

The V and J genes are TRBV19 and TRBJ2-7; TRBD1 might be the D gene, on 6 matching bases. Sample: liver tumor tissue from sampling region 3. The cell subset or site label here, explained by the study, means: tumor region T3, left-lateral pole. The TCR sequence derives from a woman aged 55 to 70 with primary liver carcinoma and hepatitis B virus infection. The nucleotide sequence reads TGTGCCAGTAGCAAACAGGGCCCATCCTACGAGCAGTACTTC. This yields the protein CASSKQGPSYEQYF.